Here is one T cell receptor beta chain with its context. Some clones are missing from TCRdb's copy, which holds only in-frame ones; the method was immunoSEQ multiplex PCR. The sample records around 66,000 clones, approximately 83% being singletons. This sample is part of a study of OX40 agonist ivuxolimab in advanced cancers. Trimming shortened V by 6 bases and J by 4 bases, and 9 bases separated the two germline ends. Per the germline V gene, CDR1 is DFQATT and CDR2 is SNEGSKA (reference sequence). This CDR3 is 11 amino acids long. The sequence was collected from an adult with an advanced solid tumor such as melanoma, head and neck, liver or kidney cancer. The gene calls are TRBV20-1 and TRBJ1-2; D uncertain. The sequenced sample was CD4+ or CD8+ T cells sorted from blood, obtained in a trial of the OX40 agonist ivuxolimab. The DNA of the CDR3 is TGCAGTGCCCCGGGGATCTATGGCTACACCTTC. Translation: CSAPGIYGYTF.